The source of this T cell receptor (beta chain) is a study of CD8+ T cells in alopecia areata. Study results and caveats: Whether baseline CD8+ expansion is linked to response remains uncertain, given a single nonresponder.

Regarding treatment: oral pan-JAK inhibitor, 5-10 mg twice daily. V was trimmed by 5 bases and J by 4 bases, leaving 6 bases between them. The length of the CDR3 is 11 residues. Germline CDR1 and CDR2: SGHAT and FQNNGV. RNA was isolated and reverse transcribed to cDNA, the sequencing template. Measured with immunoSEQ multiplex PCR; TCRdb has only the in-frame clones, and not every one. The table records about 150,000 clones, 54% of them present only once. Points on this clone: Its target is unknown.

The chain couples TRBV11-2 to TRBJ2-7, with no clear D. The source was CD8+ T cells sorted from blood, collected at week 4, from a patient treated with tofacitinib. The TCR comes from a human donor with alopecia areata. The CDR3 sequence is CASSKSYEQYF. The CDR3 DNA reads TGTGCCAGCAGCAAATCTTACGAGCAGTACTTC.